This is a list of T cell receptor beta chains from one sample in a study of response to subunit inactivated influenza vaccine. TCRdb redid the calling of the RT-PCR reads with MiXCR, one entry per CDR3 protein. The sample has under 800,000 distinct CDR3 sequences; approximately 14% are singletons. The sequences come from PBMCs from blood, collected approximately 15 days before vaccination. The receptor set was obtained from a man over 45 who received an inactivated influenza vaccine. Both conserved end residues are part of each CDR3. The D gene is left open where the match is weak. The size entry is marked missing in some rows and otherwise reads once, few, many or a size class.

TRBJ2-7	TRBD2	many	TRBV15	CATSTRSGGAYEQYF	TGTGCCACCAGCACTCGATCGGGGGGGGCCTACGAGCAGTACTTC
TRBJ2-1	-	many	TRBV29-1	CSASHNEQFF	TGCAGCGCCTCCCACAATGAGCAGTTCTTC
TRBJ2-7	-	few	TRBV12-3/TRBV12-4	CASSLSRVGEQYF	TGTGCCAGCAGTTTATCTAGGGTTGGCGAGCAGTACTTC
TRBJ2-3	TRBD2	-	TRBV12-3/TRBV12-4	CASTPAGGLEGTDTQYF	TGTGCCAGCACCCCTGCGGGGGGGCTTGAGGGCACAGATACGCAGTATTTT
TRBJ2-1	-	-	TRBV12-3/TRBV12-4	CASSLDHSSYNEQFF	TGTGCCAGCAGCCTAGATCACAGCTCCTACAATGAGCAGTTCTTC
TRBJ2-1	-	-	TRBV7-2	CASSFGLGSYNEQFF	TGTGCCAGCAGCTTCGGACTGGGCTCCTACAATGAGCAGTTCTTC
TRBJ2-1	TRBD2	few	TRBV7-8	CASSLGTSGGRNEQFF	TGTGCCAGCAGCTTAGGGACTAGCGGGGGGAGGAATGAGCAGTTCTTC
TRBJ1-6	-	few	TRBV27	CASSLKGHLNSPLHF	TGTGCCAGCAGTTTGAAGGGACACCTTAATTCACCCCTCCACTTT
TRBJ1-1	TRBD1	-	TRBV2	CASQGQAGTEAFF	TGTGCCAGCCAAGGACAGGCGGGCACTGAAGCTTTCTTT
TRBJ2-7	TRBD1	few	TRBV6-5	CASSYLGQGMGEQYF	TGTGCCAGCAGTTACTTGGGACAGGGGATGGGCGAGCAGTACTTC
TRBJ2-2	-	many	TRBV12-3/TRBV12-4	CASSFGGYTGELFF	TGTGCCAGCAGTTTCGGAGGATACACCGGGGAGCTGTTTTTT
TRBJ2-1	-	few	TRBV11-3	CASSLGVGPYNEQFF	TGTGCCAGCAGCTTAGGGGTGGGCCCCTACAATGAGCAGTTCTTC
TRBJ2-7	-	many	TRBV5-1	CASSALQRYEQYF	TGCGCCAGCAGCGCACTACAGAGATACGAGCAGTACTTC
TRBJ2-1	-	-	TRBV21-1	CASTKNLKGWNEQFF	TGTGCCAGCACCAAAAACCTGAAAGGGTGGAATGAGCAGTTCTTC
TRBJ2-7	TRBD2	-	TRBV12-3/TRBV12-4	CASRGLAVSYEQYF	TGTGCCAGCAGGGGACTAGCGGTCTCCTACGAGCAGTACTTC
TRBJ2-5	TRBD2	-	TRBV4-1	CASTQVSGGFQETQYF	TGCGCCAGCACCCAGGTCAGCGGGGGGTTCCAAGAGACCCAGTACTTC
TRBJ2-2	-	-	TRBV4-2	CASSPEGSFANTGELFF	TGTGCCAGCAGCCCTGAGGGCTCGTTCGCGAACACCGGGGAGCTGTTTTTT
TRBJ2-7	-	many	TRBV14	CASSVTTTTYEQYF	TGTGCCAGCAGCGTCACAACAACCACCTACGAGCAGTACTTC
TRBJ2-7	-	-	TRBV29-1	CSVTVTYEQYF	TGCAGCGTTACCGTTACCTACGAGCAGTACTTC
TRBJ2-5	TRBD1	many	TRBV20-1	CSASRDRGPQETQYF	TGCAGTGCTAGTAGGGACAGGGGGCCACAAGAGACCCAGTACTTC